One T cell receptor beta chain is described in this entry. The CDR3 has 17 residues. CDR1 and CDR2 from the germline V gene are MGHDK and SYGVNS. V was trimmed by 1 base and J by 11 bases, leaving 21 bases between them. The data originate from a study of T cell changes during pregnancy in multiple sclerosis. The protocol was immunoSEQ multiplex PCR, while the TCRdb copy is restricted to in-frame clones and leaves out a portion. The table lists 55,000 to 65,000 clones, about 88% of them singletons. The sequenced sample was peripheral blood, obtained in the first trimester of pregnancy. The rearrangement joins TRBV25-1 to TRBJ1-6, with a possible D match to TRBD1 (5 bases). The clonotype comes from a female donor in good health, enrolled as a control in a pregnancy study. CDR3 protein: CASSELVVWGREPPLHF. DNA of the CDR3: TGTGCCAGCAGTGAATTGGTTGTATGGGGCCGGGAGCCACCCCTCCACTTT.